A single sample gave rise to the 3 T cell receptor beta chains below, sequenced in a study of blood T cell repertoires in COVID-19. Sequenced by immunoSEQ multiplex PCR; TCRdb stores in-frame clones only, minus some. There are around 70,000 clones in the sample; around 74% occur only once, and roughly 21% lies in the top ten. Sequenced sample: peripheral blood. The receptors stem from an older man with acute or convalescent COVID-19.

The chain is built from TRBV28 and TRBJ2-5, with 9 bases fitting TRBD1. J lost 1 base, V lost 5 bases, and 5 bases had no gene match. The CDR3 loop spans 15 amino acids. Germline V gene sequence: CDR1 MDHEN, CDR2 SYDVKM. CDR3 in amino acids: CASSSRDRAQETQYF. In DNA form, the CDR3 reads TGTGCCAGCAGTAGCCGGGACAGGGCCCAAGAGACCCAGTACTTC.

This clone was seen repeatedly, ten times or more. V and J are TRBV4-2 and TRBJ2-7; 10 bases are shared with TRBD2. Unmatched junction bases numbered 3, after V lost 1 base and J lost 3 bases. This CDR3 is 15 amino acids long. Looked up from germline, CDR1 is LGHNA and CDR2 is YNFKEQ. The CDR3 region is CASSQGTSGNYEQYF. The CDR3 coding sequence is TGTGCCAGCAGCCAAGGGACTAGCGGAAACTACGAGCAGTACTTC.

This clone was recorded a few times. The chain employs TRBV4-1 and TRBJ2-2; D remains unclear. CDR3 length: 13 residues. V was cut by 5 bases and J by 2 bases, with 6 bases left in between. Germline assignment: CDR1 MGHRA and CDR2 YSYEKL. The CDR3 here is CASSASNTGELFF. The CDR3 DNA follows: TGCGCCAGCAGCGCCAGTAACACCGGGGAGCTGTTTTTT.